This T cell receptor (beta chain) was captured by sequencing in a study of OX40 agonist ivuxolimab in advanced cancers. Germline CDR1 SGHAT, CDR2 FQNNGV. The CDR3 runs to 15 residues. Unmatched junction bases numbered 2, after V lost 1 base and J lost 3 bases. The table came from immunoSEQ multiplex PCR; TCRdb's copy has only in-frame clones and leaves some out. The top ten hold less than 35% of the sample, which has roughly 30,000 clones, around 87% seen once. This clonotype was sampled from an adult with an advanced solid tumor such as melanoma, head and neck, liver or kidney cancer. Sequenced here: CD4+ or CD8+ T cells sorted from blood, sampled in a trial of the OX40 agonist ivuxolimab. The chain has TRBV11-2 and TRBJ2-1; 8 bases line up with TRBD2. The CDR3, as DNA: TGTGCCAGCAGCTTAGGCGGGGGGTACTACAATGAGCAGTTCTTC. Translated: CASSLGGGYYNEQFF.